What follows are 25 T cell receptor beta chains derived from one specimen sequenced in a study of neurological immune-mediated disorders. TCRdb used MiXCR to reprocess the 5' RACE reads, holding one entry per CDR3 protein. The sample carries roughly 52,000 distinct CDR3 sequences, 3% to 4% recorded once. The sequenced sample was PBMCs. These receptors were obtained from a man in his fifties or sixties with multiple sclerosis.

This clonotype was seen only a few times. The chain is built from TRBV5-1 and TRBJ1-6; D not resolved. Germline lookup yields CDR1 SGHRS and CDR2 YFSETQ. The V gene lost 1 base and the J gene lost 8 bases, with 7 bases spanning the gap. There are 13 residues in the CDR3. CDR3 sequence: CASSLSLDSPLHF. Written as DNA, the CDR3 is TGCGCCAGCAGCTTGTCTTTGGATTCACCCCTCCACTTT.

V usage is TRBV18 and J usage is TRBJ2-7; 8 bases agree with TRBD1. The ends lost 3 bases at V and 2 bases at J; junction bases unmatched: 6. Germline V lookup: CDR1 KGHSH, CDR2 LQKENI. CDR3 length equals 15 residues. In nucleotides, the CDR3 is TGTGCCAGCTCACCCGCGGACAGGGCCACCTACGAGCAGTACTTC. Residues: CASSPADRATYEQYF.

The genes are TRBV7-9 and TRBJ2-7; D perhaps matches TRBD1 (6 bases). With 6 bases removed from V and 5 bases from J, the gap between germline ends came to 14 bases. This CDR3 comprises 13 residues. Germline CDR1 reads SEHNR; CDR2 reads FQNEAQ (reference sequence). The CDR3 coding sequence is TGTGCCAGCAGGGGATCAGGGGCGAACGAGCAGTACTTC. It encodes CASRGSGANEQYF. Using reference TRBV7-9 and TRBJ2-7 for the parts outside the CDR3, the full variable domain is DTGVSQNPRHKITKRGQNVTFRCDPISEHNRLYWYRQTLGQGPEFLTYFQNEAQLEKSRLLSDRFSAERPKGSFSTLEIQRTEQGDSAMYLCASRGSGANEQYFGPGTRLTVT.

This clonotype showed up many times. This chain joins TRBV20-1 and TRBJ1-5, with D hard to call. V dropped 3 bases and J dropped 3 bases, with 15 bases sitting between them. CDR1 and CDR2 (germline): DFQATT, SNEGSKA (reference sequence). The CDR3 covers 15 residues. CDR3 sequence reads: CSASFVGLNNQPQHF. The CDR3 bases are TGCAGTGCTAGTTTTGTTGGGTTGAACAATCAGCCCCAGCATTTT.

A word on this clonotype: A much larger clone lies a single base off, so this may be a read error. V is TRBV12-3 or TRBV12-4 and J is TRBJ2-5, with a weak D call TRBD2 (6 bases). There are 13 residues in the CDR3. Trimming left V 3 bases short and J 13 bases short, with 18 bases between. As DNA, the CDR3 is TGTGCCAGCAGTTTGGGAGGACCATCAACTAGGTACTTC. Protein sequence: CASSLGGPSTRYF.

This clonotype was seen a few times. The chain's CDR3 is CASSLDIKGAFSSGANVLTF. The CDR3 DNA follows: TGTGCCAGCAGCTTAGATATTAAGGGGGCCTTCTCATCTGGGGCCAACGTCCTGACTTTC. The J gene is TRBJ2-6, the V gene TRBV11-2; 7 nucleotides agree with TRBD1. J gave up 1 base and V 0 bases, and 12 bases lay outside the gene matches. The CDR3 is made up of 20 amino acids. Germline V lookup: CDR1 SGHAT, CDR2 FQNNGV.

This clonotype occurred many times. This chain connects TRBV20-1 to TRBJ1-2; TRBD1 agrees at 11 bases. CDR3 length: 16 amino acids. V lost 0 bases to trimming and J lost 5 bases; unmatched junction nucleotides: 8. Germline V gene lookup returns CDR1 DFQATT and CDR2 SNEGSKA (reference sequence). The CDR3 loop is CSARDVGQGARYGYTF. The CDR3 DNA sequence: TGCAGTGCTAGAGATGTAGGACAGGGGGCGCGATATGGCTACACCTTC.

This clonotype was picked up many times. Germline is not matched at one junction end, which may reflect a read error. The rearrangement links TRBV29-1 to TRBJ2-5, with D possibly being TRBD1 (6 bases). CDR1 SQVTM and CDR2 ANQGSEA come from the germline V gene. The CDR3 extends over 11 amino acids. The CDR3 here is CSVSRTGTSHF. CDR3 bases: TGCAGCGTTTCACGAACAGGGACCTCGCACTTC.

This clonotype occurred many times. The chain joins TRBV12-3 or TRBV12-4 to TRBJ1-3; no clear D gene. CDR3 size: 12 residues. Trimming took off 3 bases at V and 2 bases at J, with 2 bases between the two ends. The CDR3: CASSLTGNTIYF. CDR3 DNA: TGTGCCAGCAGTTTGACTGGAAACACCATATATTTT.

This clonotype was detected many times. The CDR3 region has the DNA TGTGCCAGCAGCTTAGGGATCCGGGACAGGGGAGGTGAGCAGTTCTTC. It is translated as CASSLGIRDRGGEQFF. The gene calls are TRBV11-2 and TRBJ2-1, with 10 nucleotides matching TRBD1. Per the germline V gene, CDR1 is SGHAT and CDR2 is FQNNGV. The CDR3 is 16 amino acids. J was trimmed by 9 bases and V by 1 base; bases with no gene match: 9.

In regard to this clonotype: One end of the junction varies from germline; a read error may be responsible. This sequence joins TRBV3-1 and TRBJ2-7; D is unclear. The V gene's germline CDR1 is LGHDT and CDR2 YNNKEL (reference sequence). The CDR3 has 12 residues. The DNA of the CDR3 is TGTGACAGCAGCAAAGTGGAAGAGGTCCCGTACTTC. Translating it yields CDSSKVEEVPYF.

This clonotype was seen at least ten times. The V and J genes are TRBV20-1 and TRBJ2-3, with no clear D. V lost 1 base to trimming and J lost 2 bases, with 7 bases between them. This CDR3 is built from 13 residues. Germline V gives CDR1 DFQATT, CDR2 SNEGSKA (reference sequence). The CDR3 DNA sequence: TGCAGTGCTAGAGGCAGACTCACAGATACGCAGTATTTT. Its translation: CSARGRLTDTQYF.

This chain connects TRBV16 to TRBJ2-1; D call uncertain. V lost 2 bases and J 5 bases, leaving 7 bases between the germline ends. Per the germline V gene, CDR1 is KGHSY and CDR2 is FQNENV. The CDR3 extends over 13 amino acids. For the CDR3, the DNA is TGTGCCAGCAGCCAACAACAAAACAATGAGCAGTTCTTC. This encodes CASSQQQNNEQFF.

This clonotype occurred many times. CDR3 loop: CSVEDPYEQYF. The CDR3 DNA reads TGCAGCGTTGAGGACCCCTACGAGCAGTACTTC. The chain carries TRBV29-1 and TRBJ2-7, with D unresolved. Germline CDR1 and CDR2: SQVTM and ANQGSEA. The CDR3 extends over 11 amino acids. Trimming cost V 3 bases and J 2 bases, with 5 bases left between them.

This clonotype was counted many times. The genes are TRBV9 and TRBJ1-5; a weak D match, TRBD1 (6 bases). CDR1 is SGDLS and CDR2 is YYNGEE in the germline V gene. Trimming removed 4 bases at V and 0 bases at J, with 11 bases between. CDR3 length: 15 amino acids. The CDR3 loop reads CASSPWTDSNQPQHF. The CDR3 DNA follows: TGTGCCAGCAGCCCTTGGACAGATAGCAATCAGCCCCAGCATTTT.

This clonotype showed up many times. This sequence joins TRBV5-1 and TRBJ2-7, with 9 positions matching TRBD1. The CDR3 length is 14 residues. The germline gives CDR1 SGHRS, CDR2 YFSETQ. The ends lost 4 bases at V and 5 bases at J; junction bases unmatched: 7. The CDR3 region is CASSPGQGSHEQYF. CDR3 DNA sequence: TGCGCCAGCAGCCCGGGACAGGGTTCCCACGAGCAGTACTTC.

Ten or more counts support this clonotype. V is TRBV5-1 and J is TRBJ2-5; D is undetermined. Germline values: CDR1 SGHRS, CDR2 YFSETQ. V was pared by 0 bases and J by 5 bases, with 5 bases between. There are 12 residues in the CDR3. CDR3 coding DNA: TGCGCCAGCAGCTTGGAGAAGGAGACCCAGTACTTC. Translating gives CASSLEKETQYF. Complete variable domain (other parts from reference TRBV5-1 and TRBJ2-5): KAGVTQTPRYLIKTRGQQVTLSCSPISGHRSVSWYQQTPGQGLQFLFEYFSETQRNKGNFPGRFSGRQFSNSRSEMNVSTLELGDSALYLCASSLEKETQYFGPGTRLLVL.

This clonotype has a count of ten or more. V and J are TRBV7-9 and TRBJ2-1, with D perhaps assigned TRBD1 or TRBD2 (6 bases each). Germline V gene sequence: CDR1 SEHNR, CDR2 FQNEAQ (reference sequence). V was cut by 5 bases and J by 0 bases, with 11 bases left in between. The CDR3 is 15 residues long. CDR3 sequence (DNA): TGTGCCAGCAGCCAGGAGGGGGTCTCCTACAATGAGCAGTTCTTC. Translation: CASSQEGVSYNEQFF.

This clonotype was detected ten times or more. The chain has TRBV18 and TRBJ2-1; perhaps D is TRBD1 or TRBD2 (5 bases each). The CDR3 length is 15 residues. The germline gives CDR1 KGHSH, CDR2 LQKENI. V was cut by 4 bases and J by 11 bases, with 21 bases left in between. The CDR3 coding sequence is TGTGCCAGCTCACTGGATATGGGACCCTCATTTAAGCAGTTCTTC. It is translated as CASSLDMGPSFKQFF.

This clonotype has at least ten counts. The chain couples TRBV27 to TRBJ2-3; D gene uncertain. Germline CDR1 and CDR2: MNHEY and SMNVEV (reference sequence). This CDR3 has 13 amino acids. V gave up 6 bases and J gave up 0 bases, with 7 bases separating them. The CDR3 region is CASSTLSTDTQYF. The CDR3 DNA sequence: TGTGCCAGCAGCACACTCAGCACAGATACGCAGTATTTT.

This clonotype was detected ten times or more. CDR3 amino acids: CASSRTGTGELFF. The DNA of the CDR3 is TGTGCCAGCTCACGGACAGGGACCGGGGAGCTGTTTTTT. V and J are TRBV18 and TRBJ2-2; TRBD1 aligns across 8 bases. Germline V CDR1 and CDR2: KGHSH, LQKENI. The CDR3 is 13 residues long. V shed 4 bases, J shed 5 bases, and the junction held 0 bases outside the gene matches. Supplemented by reference TRBV18 and TRBJ2-2, the full variable domain reads NAGVMQNPRHLVRRRGQEARLRCSPMKGHSHVYWYRQLPEEGLKFMVYLQKENIIDESGMPKERFSAEFPKEGPSILRIQQVVRGDSAAYFCASSRTGTGELFFGEGSRLTVL.

This clonotype showed up many times. The chain has TRBV5-1 and TRBJ2-2; D is perhaps TRBD1 (5 bases). CDR1 is SGHRS and CDR2 is YFSETQ in the germline V gene. V lost 3 bases to trimming and J lost 1 base, with 7 bases between them. This CDR3 is built from 14 residues. The CDR3 bases are TGCGCCAGCAGCTCCGGACAGAACACCGGGGAGCTGTTTTTT. Its translation is CASSSGQNTGELFF.

This clonotype was recorded at least ten times. The gene calls are TRBV7-2 and TRBJ2-3, with 7 nucleotides matching TRBD2. V was pared by 4 bases and J by 2 bases, with 3 bases of the junction left unmatched. The length of the CDR3 is 14 residues. The germline V gene encodes CDR1 SGHTA and CDR2 FQGNSA. The CDR3: CASSSGTNTDTQYF. The CDR3 DNA follows: TGTGCCAGCAGCTCAGGGACTAACACAGATACGCAGTATTTT.

This clonotype was seen ten or more times. This chain joins TRBV20-1 and TRBJ2-1; 14 bases are shared with TRBD2. CDR1 is DFQATT, CDR2 SNEGSKA, per germline (reference sequence). V was clipped by 0 bases and J by 9 bases; unmatched bases: 7. There are 16 residues in the CDR3. The CDR3 loop is CSARDPGGTSGSEQFF. CDR3 DNA: TGCAGTGCTAGAGATCCGGGTGGGACTAGCGGGAGTGAGCAGTTCTTC.

This clonotype has ten or more counts. V is TRBV7-8 and J is TRBJ1-4; 9 nucleotides match TRBD1. Germline trimming cut 5 bases from V and 8 bases from J; bases unmatched to any gene: 9. The CDR3 covers 15 residues. The germline gives CDR1 SGHVS, CDR2 FQNEAQ. In DNA form, the CDR3 reads TGTGCCAGCAGCGCCCGGGACAGGGAAGACGAAAAACTGTTTTTT. It specifies CASSARDREDEKLFF.